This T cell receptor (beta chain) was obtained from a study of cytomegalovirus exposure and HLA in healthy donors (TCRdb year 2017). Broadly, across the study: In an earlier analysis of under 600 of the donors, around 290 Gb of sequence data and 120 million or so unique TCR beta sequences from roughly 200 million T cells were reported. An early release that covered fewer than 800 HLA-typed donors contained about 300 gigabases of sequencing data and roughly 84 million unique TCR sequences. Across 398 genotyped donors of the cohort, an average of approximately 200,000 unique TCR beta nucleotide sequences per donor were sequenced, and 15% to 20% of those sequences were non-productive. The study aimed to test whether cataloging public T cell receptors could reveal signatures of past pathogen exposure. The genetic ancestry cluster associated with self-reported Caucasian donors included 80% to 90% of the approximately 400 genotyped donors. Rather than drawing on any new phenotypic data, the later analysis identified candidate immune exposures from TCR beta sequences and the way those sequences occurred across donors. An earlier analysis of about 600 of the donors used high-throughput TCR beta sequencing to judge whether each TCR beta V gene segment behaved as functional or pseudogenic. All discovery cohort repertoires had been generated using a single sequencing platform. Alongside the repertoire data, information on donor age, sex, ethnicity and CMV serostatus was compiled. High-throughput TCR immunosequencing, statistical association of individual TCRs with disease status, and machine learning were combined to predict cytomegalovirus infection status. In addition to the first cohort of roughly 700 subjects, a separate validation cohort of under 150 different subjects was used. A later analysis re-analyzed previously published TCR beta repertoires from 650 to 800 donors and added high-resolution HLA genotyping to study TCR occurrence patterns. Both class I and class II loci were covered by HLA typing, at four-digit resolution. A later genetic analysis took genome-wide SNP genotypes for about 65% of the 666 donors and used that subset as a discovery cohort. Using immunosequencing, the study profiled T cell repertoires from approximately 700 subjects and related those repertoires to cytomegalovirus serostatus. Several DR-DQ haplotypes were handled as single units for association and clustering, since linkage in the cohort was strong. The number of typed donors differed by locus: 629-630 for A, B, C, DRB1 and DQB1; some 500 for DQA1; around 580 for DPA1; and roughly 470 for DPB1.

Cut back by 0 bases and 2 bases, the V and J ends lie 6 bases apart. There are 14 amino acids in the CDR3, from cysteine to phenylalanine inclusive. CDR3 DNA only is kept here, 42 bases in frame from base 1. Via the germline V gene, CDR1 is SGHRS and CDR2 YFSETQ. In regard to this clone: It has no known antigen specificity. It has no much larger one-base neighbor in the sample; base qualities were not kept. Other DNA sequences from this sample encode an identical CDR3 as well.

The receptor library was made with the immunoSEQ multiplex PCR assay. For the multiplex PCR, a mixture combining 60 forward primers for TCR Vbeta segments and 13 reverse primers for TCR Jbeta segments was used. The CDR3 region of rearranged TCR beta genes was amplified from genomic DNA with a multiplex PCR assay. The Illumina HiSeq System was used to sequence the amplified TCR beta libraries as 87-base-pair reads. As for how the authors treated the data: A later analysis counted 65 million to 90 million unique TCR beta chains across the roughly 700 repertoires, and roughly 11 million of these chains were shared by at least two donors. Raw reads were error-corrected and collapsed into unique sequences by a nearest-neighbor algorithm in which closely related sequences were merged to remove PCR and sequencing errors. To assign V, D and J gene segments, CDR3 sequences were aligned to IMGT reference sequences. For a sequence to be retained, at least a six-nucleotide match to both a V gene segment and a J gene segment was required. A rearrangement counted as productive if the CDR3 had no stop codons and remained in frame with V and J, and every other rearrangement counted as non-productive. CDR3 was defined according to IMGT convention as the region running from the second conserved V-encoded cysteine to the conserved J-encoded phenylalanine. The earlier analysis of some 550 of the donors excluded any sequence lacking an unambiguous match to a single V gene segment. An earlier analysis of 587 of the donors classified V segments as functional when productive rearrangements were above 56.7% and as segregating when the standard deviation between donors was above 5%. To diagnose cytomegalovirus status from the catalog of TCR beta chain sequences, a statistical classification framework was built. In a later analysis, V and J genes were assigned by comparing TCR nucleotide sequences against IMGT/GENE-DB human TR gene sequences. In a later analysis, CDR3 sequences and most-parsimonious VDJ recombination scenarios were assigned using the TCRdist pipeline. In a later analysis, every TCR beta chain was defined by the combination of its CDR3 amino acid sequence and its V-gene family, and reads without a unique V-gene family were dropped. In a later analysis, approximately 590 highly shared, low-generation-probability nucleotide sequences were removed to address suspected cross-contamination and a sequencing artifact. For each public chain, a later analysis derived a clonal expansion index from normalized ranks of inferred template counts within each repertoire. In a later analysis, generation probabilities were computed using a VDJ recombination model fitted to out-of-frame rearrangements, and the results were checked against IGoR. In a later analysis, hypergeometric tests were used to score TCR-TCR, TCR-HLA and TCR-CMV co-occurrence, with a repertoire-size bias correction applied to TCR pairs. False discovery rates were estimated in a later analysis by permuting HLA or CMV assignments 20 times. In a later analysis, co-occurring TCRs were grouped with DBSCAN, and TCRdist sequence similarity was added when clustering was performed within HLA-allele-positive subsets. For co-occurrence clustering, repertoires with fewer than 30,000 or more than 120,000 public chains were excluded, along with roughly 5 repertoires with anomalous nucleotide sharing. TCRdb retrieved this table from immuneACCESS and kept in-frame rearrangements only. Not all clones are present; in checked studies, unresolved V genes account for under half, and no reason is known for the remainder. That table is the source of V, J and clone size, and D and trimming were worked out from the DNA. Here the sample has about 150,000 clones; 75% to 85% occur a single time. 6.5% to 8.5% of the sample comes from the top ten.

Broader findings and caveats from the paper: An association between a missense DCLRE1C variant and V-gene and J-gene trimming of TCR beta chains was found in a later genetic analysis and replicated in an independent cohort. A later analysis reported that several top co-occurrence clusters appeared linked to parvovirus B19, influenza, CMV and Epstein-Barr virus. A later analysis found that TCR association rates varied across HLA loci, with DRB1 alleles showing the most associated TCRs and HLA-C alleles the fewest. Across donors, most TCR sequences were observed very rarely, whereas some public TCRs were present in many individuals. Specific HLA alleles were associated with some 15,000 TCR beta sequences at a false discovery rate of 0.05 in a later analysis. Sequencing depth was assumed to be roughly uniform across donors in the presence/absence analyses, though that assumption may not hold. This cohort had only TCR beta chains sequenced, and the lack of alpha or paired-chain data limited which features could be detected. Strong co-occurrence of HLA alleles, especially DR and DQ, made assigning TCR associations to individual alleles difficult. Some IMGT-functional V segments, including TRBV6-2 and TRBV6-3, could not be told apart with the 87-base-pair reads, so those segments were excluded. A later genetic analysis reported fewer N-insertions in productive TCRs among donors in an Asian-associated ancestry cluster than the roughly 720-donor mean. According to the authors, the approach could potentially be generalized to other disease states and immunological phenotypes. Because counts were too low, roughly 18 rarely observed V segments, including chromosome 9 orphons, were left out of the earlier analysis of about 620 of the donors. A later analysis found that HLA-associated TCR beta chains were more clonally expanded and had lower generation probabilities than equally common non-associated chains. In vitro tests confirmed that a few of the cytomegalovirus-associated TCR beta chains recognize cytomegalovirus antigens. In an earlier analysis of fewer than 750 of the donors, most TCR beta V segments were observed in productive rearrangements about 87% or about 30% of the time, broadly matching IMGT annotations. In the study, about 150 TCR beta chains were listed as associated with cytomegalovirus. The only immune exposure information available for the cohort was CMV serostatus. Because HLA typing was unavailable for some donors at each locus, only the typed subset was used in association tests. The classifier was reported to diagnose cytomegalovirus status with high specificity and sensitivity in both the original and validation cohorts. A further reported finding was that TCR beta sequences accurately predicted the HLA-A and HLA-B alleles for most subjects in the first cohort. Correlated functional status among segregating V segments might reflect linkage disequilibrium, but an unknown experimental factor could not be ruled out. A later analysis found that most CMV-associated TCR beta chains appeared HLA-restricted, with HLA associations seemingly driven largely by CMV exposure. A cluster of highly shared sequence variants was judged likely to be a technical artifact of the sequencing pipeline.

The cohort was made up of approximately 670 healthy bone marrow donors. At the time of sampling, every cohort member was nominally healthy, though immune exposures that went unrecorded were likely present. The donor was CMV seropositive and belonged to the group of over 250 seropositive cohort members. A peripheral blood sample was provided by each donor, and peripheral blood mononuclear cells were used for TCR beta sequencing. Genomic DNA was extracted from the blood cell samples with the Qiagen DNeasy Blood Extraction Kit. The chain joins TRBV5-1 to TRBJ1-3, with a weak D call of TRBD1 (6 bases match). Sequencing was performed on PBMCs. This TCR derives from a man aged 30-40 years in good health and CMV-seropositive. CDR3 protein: CASSLDRAGNTIYF. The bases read TGCGCCAGCAGCTTGGACAGGGCTGGAAACACCATATATTTT.